What follows are 5 T cell receptor beta chains derived from one specimen sequenced in a study of blood T cell repertoires in COVID-19. TCRdb's table, derived via immunoSEQ multiplex PCR, lists solely in-frame clones and lacks some. The sample records roughly 140,000 clones, approximately 85% being singletons. The sample was peripheral blood. These TCRs come from a woman between 55 and 75 years old with COVID-19, enrolled during active disease.

The chain is built from TRBV7-9 and TRBJ2-3; 10 bases are a match to TRBD2. CDR3 length: 14 residues. From germline, CDR1 is SEHNR and CDR2 FQNEAQ (reference sequence). J gave up 0 bases and V 8 bases, and 2 bases lay outside the gene matches. In nucleotides, the CDR3 is TGTGCCAGCCAGCGGGGGGGTAGCACAGATACGCAGTATTTT. This encodes CASQRGGSTDTQYF. The full variable domain, its missing parts supplied by reference TRBV7-9 and TRBJ2-3, is DTGVSQNPRHKITKRGQNVTFRCDPISEHNRLYWYRQTLGQGPEFLTYFQNEAQLEKSRLLSDRFSAERPKGSFSTLEIQRTEQGDSAMYLCASQRGGSTDTQYFGPGTRLTVL.

The rearrangement links TRBV9 to TRBJ2-1; 7 bases match TRBD1. The V gene's germline CDR1 is SGDLS and CDR2 YYNGEE. V was clipped by 3 bases and J by 4 bases; unmatched bases: 10. This CDR3 region has 16 residues. CDR3 nucleotide sequence: TGTGCCAGCAGCGGAGGGGGCCCCGACAAATACAATGAGCAGTTCTTC. It translates to CASSGGGPDKYNEQFF. The full variable domain, its missing parts supplied by reference TRBV9 and TRBJ2-1, is DSGVTQTPKHLITATGQRVTLRCSPRSGDLSVYWYQQSLDQGLQFLIQYYNGEERAKGNILERFSAQQFPDLHSELNLSSLELGDSALYFCASSGGGPDKYNEQFFGPGTRLTVL.

DNA for the CDR3: TGCGCCAGCAGCCCGTTAGGGGGGGAAGGTAATTCACCCCTCCACTTT. As protein: CASSPLGGEGNSPLHF. The rearrangement joins TRBV4-1 to TRBJ1-6, with a possible D match to TRBD1 (6 bases). CDR3 size: 16 residues. The V gene lost 4 bases and the J gene lost 6 bases, with 16 bases spanning the gap. Germline CDR1 MGHRA, CDR2 YSYEKL.

This chain links TRBV15 with TRBJ2-7; D perhaps matches TRBD1 (6 bases). The CDR3 has 15 amino acids. Trimming removed 3 bases from V and 3 bases from J, with 15 bases in between. Looked up from germline, CDR1 is LNHNV and CDR2 is YYDKDF (reference sequence). CDR3 sequence (DNA): TGTGCCACCAGCAGGGAGAGGGGGTTTGGCTACGAGCAGTACTTC. Protein product: CATSRERGFGYEQYF.

CDR3 sequence: CASRPGRGYNEQFF. In DNA, the CDR3 is TGTGCCAGCAGACCGGGGCGGGGGTACAATGAGCAGTTCTTC. The chain uses TRBV11-2 and TRBJ2-1, with 7 bases fitting TRBD2. The V gene's germline CDR1 is SGHAT and CDR2 FQNNGV. With 6 bases clipped from V and 4 bases from J, the junction kept 6 bases outside the gene matches. This CDR3 is 14 amino acids long.